This is a list of T cell receptor beta chains from one sample in a study of a mutant IDH1 vaccine in newly diagnosed glioma. Sequencing used immunoSEQ multiplex PCR; TCRdb keeps in-frame clones, though not all of them. The table shows some 10,000 clones, with about nine tenths occurring only once. The antigens for these receptors are not known. The source was PBMCs, collected from a glioma patient whose treatment included an IDH1 peptide vaccine. The receptors here all came from a woman in her 40s with glioma. Some clones in this sample may be carry-over from other donors' samples. CDR3s include the opening cysteine and the closing phenylalanine or tryptophan. D genes are given only for firm matches. Clone size, where shown, is once, few, many, or a class for clones that have expanded.

DNA	CDR3	J	size	V	D
TGTGCCACCGCCGAGGTAGAGACCCAGTACTTC	CATAEVETQYF	TRBJ2-5	NA	TRBV10-3	NA
TGTGCCTGGACCGCCGGGACACTGGACCACACCATATATTTT	CAWTAGTLDHTIYF	TRBJ1-3	once	TRBV30	NA
TGTGCCAGCAGCAGGGCCCCTGGGGCCAACGTCCTGACTTTC	CASSRAPGANVLTF	TRBJ2-6	NA	TRBV2	NA
TGTGCCAGCAGCTTAGCTGCCTGGGGGGGGTCTGGAAACACCATATATTTT	CASSLAAWGGSGNTIYF	TRBJ1-3	NA	TRBV7-8	NA
TGTGCCAGCAGCCCGGCAGGGTCCTCCTACGAGCAGTACTTC	CASSPAGSSYEQYF	TRBJ2-7	NA	TRBV5-6	NA
TGTGCCAGCTCACCCGGGACCGGTGTGAGTCCAGCGGGAAACACCGGGGAGCTGTTTTTT	CASSPGTGVSPAGNTGELFF	TRBJ2-2	NA	TRBV18	TRBD2
TGTGCCAGCTCGTCTCAGGGGGTGACTGCCGCCTACGAGCAGTACTTC	CASSSQGVTAAYEQYF	TRBJ2-7	NA	TRBV4-2	TRBD1
TGCGCCAGCAGTGATGTGAAGGTCAATCAGCCCCAGCATTTT	CASSDVKVNQPQHF	TRBJ1-5	NA	TRBV10-2	NA
TGTGCCGCAGACAGGGGCACCGGGGAGCTGTTTTTT	CAADRGTGELFF	TRBJ2-2	few	TRBV10-3	TRBD1
TGTGCCAGCAGCAACCCCACAGGGATCGGACGTAATTCACCCCTCCACTTT	CASSNPTGIGRNSPLHF	TRBJ1-6	NA	TRBV27	NA
TGTGCCAGCAGTTTATCCGTGGCAGGGCTTAGCGAGCAGTACTTC	CASSLSVAGLSEQYF	TRBJ2-7	NA	TRBV28	NA
TGTGCCAGCTCATTTAGATCTGGGGCCAACGTCCTGACTTTC	CASSFRSGANVLTF	TRBJ2-6	NA	TRBV18	NA
TGTGCCAGCAGTTCACGGACTAGCGGGAGTCGTTACGAGCAGTACTTC	CASSSRTSGSRYEQYF	TRBJ2-7	NA	TRBV28	TRBD2
TGCGCCAGCAGCTTGGGCACTATGGGTGTGTCGGATACGCAGTATTTT	CASSLGTMGVSDTQYF	TRBJ2-3	NA	TRBV5-1	NA
TGTGCCAGCAGTTCCGCGGCCGGGTCCGGGGAGCTGTTTTTT	CASSSAAGSGELFF	TRBJ2-2	once	TRBV6-5	NA
TGTGCCAGCAGCAAAGCAGGGGTTGAAGCTTTCTTT	CASSKAGVEAFF	TRBJ1-1	NA	TRBV27	NA
TGCGCCAGCAGCCCAAGGGACAGCCAAGAGACCCAGTACTTC	CASSPRDSQETQYF	TRBJ2-5	NA	TRBV4-1	TRBD1
TGTGCCAGCAGCCCGGCCCGGGGATCTAGGGGCAATCAGCCCCAGCATTTT	CASSPARGSRGNQPQHF	TRBJ1-5	NA	TRBV11-2	NA
TGCAGCGTTGAGGACGTTAGATATGGCTACACCTTC	CSVEDVRYGYTF	TRBJ1-2	NA	TRBV29-1	NA
TGTGCCAGCAGTTTGCCCCAGGGACAGGGGGCAGGCTACACCTTC	CASSLPQGQGAGYTF	TRBJ1-2	NA	TRBV28	TRBD1
TGTGCCAGCAGCCATGGACAGAACCAAGAGACCCAGTACTTC	CASSHGQNQETQYF	TRBJ2-5	NA	TRBV4-2	NA
TGCAGCGTTGCGGCTGGGAATCAGCCCCAGCATTTT	CSVAAGNQPQHF	TRBJ1-5	NA	TRBV29-1	NA
TGTGCCAGCAGTTACTCGAATGACAATCAAAAACTGTTTTTT	CASSYSNDNQKLFF	TRBJ1-4	NA	TRBV6-6	NA
TGTGCCAGCAGCCCCCAGGCGGCAAGCTCCTACAATGAGCAGTTCTTC	CASSPQAASSYNEQFF	TRBJ2-1	NA	TRBV6-4	NA
TGTGCCAGCAGCCCTTGGACAGGGGGTAACACTGAAGCTTTCTTT	CASSPWTGGNTEAFF	TRBJ1-1	NA	TRBV6-1	TRBD1
TGTGCCAGCACCACCGGACTAGCGGGTGGCGGGACCCAGTACTTC	CASTTGLAGGGTQYF	TRBJ2-5	NA	TRBV9	TRBD2
TGTGCCAGCAGTGATCTAGGAGTCATGAACACTGAAGCTTTCTTT	CASSDLGVMNTEAFF	TRBJ1-1	NA	TRBV6-1	NA
TGTGCCAGCAGCTTCTTGTGGGCAGGGAACACTGAAGCTTTCTTT	CASSFLWAGNTEAFF	TRBJ1-1	NA	TRBV11-2	NA
TGTGCCAGCAGCTTAGTTCAGAACACTGAAGCTTTCTTT	CASSLVQNTEAFF	TRBJ1-1	NA	TRBV7-2	NA
TGTGCCAGCAGTGACTCCCCAGGCTACAATGAGCAGTTCTTC	CASSDSPGYNEQFF	TRBJ2-1	once	TRBV6-1	NA
TGTGCCAGCAGCTTACACGGCGGTAGGGACACTGAAGCTTTCTTT	CASSLHGGRDTEAFF	TRBJ1-1	NA	TRBV7-2	NA
TGTGCCAGCTCCCCCCCGAGTGGACACTATGGCTACACCTTC	CASSPPSGHYGYTF	TRBJ1-2	NA	TRBV27	NA
TGCGCCAGCAGCCAAAGCGCCGGGACAGTAAACCCAATCCTGTTTTTT	CASSQSAGTVNPILFF	TRBJ1-4	NA	TRBV4-1	TRBD1
TGTGCCTGGAGTGTACTGGACACTGAAGCTTTCTTT	CAWSVLDTEAFF	TRBJ1-1	NA	TRBV30	NA
TGCGCCAGCAGCCAAGGGCCGGGACAGGGTGGCTACACCTTC	CASSQGPGQGGYTF	TRBJ1-2	NA	TRBV4-1	TRBD1